The clone carrying this T cell receptor beta chain is judged medium-sized (0.01 to 0.1%). What it binds is not known. There were no patients who had received any treatment before thyroid surgery. The authors' processing: Construction of a distant-metastasis classifier for papillary thyroid cancer relied on CDR3 differences across clinicopathological groups. TCRdb re-analyzed the PCR reads through MiXCR. V and J calls and clone size were set by TCRdb, not the authors. The sample yields about 40,000 clones, about a sixth seen once. This sample was included in a study of metastatic and nonmetastatic thyroid tumors. General observations from the study: Malignant thyroid tumors reportedly had TCR beta diversity that was significantly higher than in benign nodules, in blood and tumor.

J gave up 5 bases and V 2 bases, and 1 base lay outside the gene matches. The CDR3 is made up of 13 amino acids. CDR1 and CDR2 (germline): MNHEY, SVGAGI. The chain recombines TRBV6-5 with TRBJ2-7, with 9 bases lining up with TRBD1. Sequenced sample: blood. The receptor was derived from a female donor with papillary thyroid cancer or a benign thyroid nodule (not recorded which). Some clones in this sample may be carry-over from other donors' samples. For the CDR3, the DNA is TGTGCCAGCAGTTACGGACAGGGGAACGAGCAGTACTTC. Protein sequence: CASSYGQGNEQYF.